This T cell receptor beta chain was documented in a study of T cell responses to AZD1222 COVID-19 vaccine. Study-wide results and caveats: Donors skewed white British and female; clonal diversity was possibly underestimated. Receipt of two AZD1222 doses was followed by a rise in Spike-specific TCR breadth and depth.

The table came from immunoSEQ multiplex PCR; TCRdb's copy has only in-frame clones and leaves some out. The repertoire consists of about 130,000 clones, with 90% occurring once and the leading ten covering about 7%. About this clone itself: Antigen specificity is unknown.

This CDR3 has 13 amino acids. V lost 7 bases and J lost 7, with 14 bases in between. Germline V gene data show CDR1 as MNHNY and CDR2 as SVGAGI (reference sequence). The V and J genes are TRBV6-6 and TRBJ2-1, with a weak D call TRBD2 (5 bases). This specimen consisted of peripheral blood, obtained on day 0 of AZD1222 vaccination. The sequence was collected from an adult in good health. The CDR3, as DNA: TGTGCCAGCACCCTAGTCCGGGGTAATGAGCAGTTCTTC. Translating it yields CASTLVRGNEQFF.